This T cell receptor (beta chain) was identified during a study of blood T cell repertoires in COVID-19 (dated by TCRdb to between 2020 and 2021). In the study overall: The collaborator samples originated in the United States, Italy and Spain and spanned the acute and convalescent phases of COVID-19. The dataset comprised deeply sampled blood TCRbeta repertoires from subjects exposed to, actively infected with, or recovered from COVID-19. A de-identified subject ID, COVID-19 status, age in years and sex were almost always included in the sample metadata. HLA class I and class II types, where available, came from metadata supplied by the sample provider rather than from assay-based typing. The prospective study material was composed of cDNA or gDNA derived from T cells, B-cell-depleted T cells, or PBMCs. The repertoires were made available in a free public database intended to serve as a resource for research on the immune response to SARS-CoV-2. The samples were drawn from two sources: the first 160 participants of the ongoing ImmuneRACE study, and 1,000 to 1,500 subjects contributed by 6 global collaborators.

V gives up 8 bases and J gives up 4 bases, and the segment between their germline ends measures 21 bases. Including the terminal cysteine and phenylalanine, the CDR3 comprises 16 residues. Solely the CDR3 DNA is kept, with 48 bases framed from the first base. As encoded in the germline V gene, CDR1 is MDHEN while CDR2 is SYDVKM. This clone has more than one count but fewer than ten. Its target antigen remains unknown. No quality values exist for individual bases; no much larger clone is one base distant. Paper-wide results and their limitations: The quantity of clinical and demographic metadata differed by source and by participant and was supplied without curation.

TCRbeta CDR3 regions were amplified from genomic DNA using the immunoSEQ Assay, a bias-controlled multiplex PCR. The authors processed their data as follows. The number of nucleated cells in each sample was estimated from the amplification of reference gene primers within the assay. Sequence reads were collapsed and filtered to measure the absolute abundance of every unique TCRbeta CDR3 rearrangement. Productive Simpson clonality was computed per sample as the square root of Simpson's diversity index over productive rearrangements. The immuneACCESS repertoire file appears here via TCRdb, limited to in-frame rearrangements. These files lack a portion of the clones; in checked studies, under half of the deficit traces to unresolved V genes, and the cause of the others is not known. D and trimming were read from the DNA, whereas the V and J calls and clone size are those reported in that table. Within this sample are 150,000 to 200,000 clones, with around 80% of them counted one time only. More than 7.5% of the sample is taken by the ten largest.

Each collaborating institution followed its own protocols to collect whole blood in K2EDTA tubes. For TCRbeta analysis, collaborators shipped samples as frozen whole blood, isolated PBMCs, or DNA extracted from either of those sample types. This TCR was recovered from a woman in her sixties or seventies with acute or convalescent COVID-19. In this chain, TRBV28 is recombined with TRBJ1-3; a tentative D call is TRBD1 (5 bases match). Source material: peripheral blood. The CDR3 protein is CASHSSGEVSGNTIYF. DNA sequence: TGTGCCAGCCATAGTTCGGGGGAAGTGTCCGGAAACACCATATATTTT.